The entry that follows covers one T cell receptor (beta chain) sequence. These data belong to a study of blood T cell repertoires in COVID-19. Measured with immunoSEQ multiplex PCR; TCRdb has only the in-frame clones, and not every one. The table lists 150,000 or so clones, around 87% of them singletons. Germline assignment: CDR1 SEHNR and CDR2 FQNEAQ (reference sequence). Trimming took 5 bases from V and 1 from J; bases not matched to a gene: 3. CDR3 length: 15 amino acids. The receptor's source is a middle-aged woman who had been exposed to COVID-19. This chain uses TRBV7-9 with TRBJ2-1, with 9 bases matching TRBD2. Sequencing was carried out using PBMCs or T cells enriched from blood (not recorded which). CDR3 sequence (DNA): TGTGCCAGCAGCAAAGCGGGGGGATCCTACAATGAGCAGTTCTTC. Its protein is CASSKAGGSYNEQFF. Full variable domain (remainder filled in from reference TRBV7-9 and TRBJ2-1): DTGVSQNPRHKITKRGQNVTFRCDPISEHNRLYWYRQTLGQGPEFLTYFQNEAQLEKSRLLSDRFSAERPKGSFSTLEIQRTEQGDSAMYLCASSKAGGSYNEQFFGPGTRLTVL.